These 15 T cell receptor beta chains came from one sample sequenced in a study of T cell responses to AZD1222 COVID-19 vaccine. TCRdb keeps only in-frame clones here, not all; method: immunoSEQ multiplex PCR. The sample lists 85,000 to 130,000 clones, roughly 93% occurring once. The specimen was peripheral blood, collected on day 0 of AZD1222 vaccination. These receptors all come from an adult in good health.

This chain joins TRBV4-2 and TRBJ1-2; a possible D gene is TRBD1 (5 bases). Germline CDR1 reads LGHNA; CDR2 reads YNFKEQ. There are 13 residues in the CDR3. V lost 1 base to trimming and J lost 7 bases, with 10 bases between them. This CDR3 reads CASSQGGLSGYTF. For the CDR3, the DNA is TGTGCCAGCAGCCAAGGGGGCTTAAGTGGCTACACCTTC.

The sample holds one count of this clone. The V call is TRBV25-1, the J call TRBJ2-5; no clear D gene. This CDR3 is built from 13 residues. CDR1 MGHDK and CDR2 SYGVNS come from the germline V gene. V was clipped by 4 bases and J by 6 bases, with 12 bases between them. The chain's CDR3 is CASSVGFGKTQYF. The CDR3, as DNA: TGTGCCAGCAGTGTTGGTTTTGGAAAGACCCAGTACTTC.

The rearrangement uses TRBV29-1 and TRBJ1-2; D is possibly TRBD1 (5 bases). The germline CDR1 and CDR2 sequences are SQVTM and ANQGSEA. Trimming removed 0 bases at V and 5 bases at J, with 16 bases between. The CDR3 consists of 15 residues. CDR3 DNA: TGCAGCGTTGAAGATTCAGGGCACGGATATTATGGCTACACCTTC. It codes for CSVEDSGHGYYGYTF.

The rearrangement uses TRBV4-1 and TRBJ2-3, with 9 bases lining up with TRBD2. From germline, CDR1 is MGHRA and CDR2 YSYEKL. This CDR3 region has 18 residues. The J segment lost 2 bases and the V segment lost 4 bases, leaving 13 bases of the junction unmatched. CDR3 amino acids: CASSLSREASGATDTQYF. The CDR3 region has the DNA TGCGCCAGCAGCCTTTCCCGAGAGGCTAGCGGGGCCACAGATACGCAGTATTTT.

This clone turned up a few times. This chain connects TRBV5-1 to TRBJ2-5; D might be TRBD2 (6 bases). The CDR3 length is 14 residues. V was clipped by 0 bases and J by 5 bases, with 11 bases between them. The germline CDR1 and CDR2 sequences are SGHRS and YFSETQ. DNA of the CDR3: TGCGCCAGCAGCTTGGCCCAGGAGGGGGAGACCCAGTACTTC. This sequence encodes CASSLAQEGETQYF.

This clone was detected once. The rearrangement uses TRBV4-1 and TRBJ1-1, with 11 positions matching TRBD1. With V trimmed by 3 bases and J by 5 bases, 5 bases remained unmatched. The CDR3 runs to 15 residues. The germline V gene has CDR1 MGHRA and CDR2 YSYEKL. In nucleotides, the CDR3 is TGCGCCAGCAGCCACGGACAGGGGGCGCGAACTGAAGCTTTCTTT. This encodes CASSHGQGARTEAFF.

The rearrangement uses TRBV5-1 and TRBJ2-2; 13 bases are shared with TRBD2. The germline V gene has CDR1 SGHRS and CDR2 YFSETQ. The CDR3 spans 17 residues. The V segment lost 4 bases and the J segment 5 bases; nucleotides outside the gene matches: 8. For the CDR3, the DNA is TGCGCCAGCAGCCCAGAAGGACTAGCGGGGGTAACCGGGGAGCTGTTTTTT. Its protein is CASSPEGLAGVTGELFF.

Of note for this clone: Additional DNA sequences in this sample encode the identical CDR3. The V and J genes are TRBV6-4 and TRBJ2-3, with D perhaps TRBD2 (6 bases). CDR1 and CDR2 (germline): MRHNA, SNTAGT. V was pared by 0 bases and J by 2 bases, with 9 bases between. The CDR3 consists of 15 residues. DNA for the CDR3: TGTGCCAGCAGTGACTCGGGGGGTTCCACAGATACGCAGTATTTT. Residues: CASSDSGGSTDTQYF.

The chain joins TRBV19 to TRBJ1-1; D call uncertain. The germline CDR1 and CDR2 sequences are LNHDA and SQIVND (reference sequence). V lost 3 bases, J lost 0 bases, and 5 bases lay in between. This CDR3 spans 13 amino acids. The CDR3 sequence is CASSIVVNTEAFF. The CDR3 region has the DNA TGTGCCAGTAGTATTGTGGTGAACACTGAAGCTTTCTTT.

The rearrangement links TRBV6-5 to TRBJ2-7, with D tentatively TRBD1 or TRBD2 (5 bases each). Trimming left V 6 bases short and J 0 bases short, with 12 bases between. The CDR3 has 14 amino acids. Germline CDR1 MNHEY, CDR2 SVGAGI. The CDR3 sequence: CASSRVGASYEQYF. The DNA for the CDR3 is TGTGCCAGCAGCCGAGTCGGGGCCTCCTACGAGCAGTACTTC.

The V and J genes are TRBV10-3 and TRBJ2-1; D is undetermined. CDR1 and CDR2 from the germline V gene are ENHRY and SYGVKD. This CDR3 contains 11 residues. Deletions cut 6 bases from V and 9 bases from J, with 9 bases between. This CDR3 reads CAIRSVLEQFF. The CDR3 DNA is TGTGCCATCAGATCAGTTCTTGAGCAGTTCTTC.

Only a few counts were recorded for this clone. This chain uses TRBV19 with TRBJ2-1, with 8 bases matching TRBD1. This CDR3 spans 15 amino acids. Germline CDR1 reads LNHDA; CDR2 reads SQIVND (reference sequence). The V and J ends lost 1 base and 7 bases, in that order; junction bases with no gene match: 6. The CDR3 loop reads CASSIGGQVRNEQFF. The CDR3 DNA follows: TGTGCCAGTAGTATAGGGGGACAGGTTCGGAATGAGCAGTTCTTC.

The chain recombines TRBV5-4 with TRBJ2-2; tentatively, D is TRBD2 (5 bases). The germline V gene encodes CDR1 SGHNT and CDR2 YYREEE (reference sequence). V lost 1 base and J 4 bases, leaving 14 bases between the germline ends. This CDR3 spans 16 amino acids. The CDR3 loop reads CASSLQPGIGTGELFF. CDR3 in DNA: TGTGCCAGCAGCTTGCAACCGGGAATCGGCACCGGGGAGCTGTTTTTT.

The genes are TRBV19 and TRBJ1-5; D gene ambiguous. CDR1 is LNHDA and CDR2 is SQIVND in the germline V gene (reference sequence). Trimming took 7 bases from V and 4 from J, leaving 8 bases between them. This CDR3 is built from 12 residues. CDR3 coding DNA: TGTGCCAGTACCGTAGGGAATCAGCCCCAGCATTTT. This gives the protein CASTVGNQPQHF.

J is TRBJ2-7 and V is TRBV7-8; 11 bases agree with TRBD2. The CDR3 spans 15 residues. In germline, CDR1 is SGHVS, CDR2 FQNEAQ. V gave up 5 bases and J gave up 6 bases; unmatched junction bases: 9. The CDR3 coding sequence is TGTGCCAGCAGCCAGGGGACTAGCGGAATCCTCGAGCAGTACTTC. Residues: CASSQGTSGILEQYF.